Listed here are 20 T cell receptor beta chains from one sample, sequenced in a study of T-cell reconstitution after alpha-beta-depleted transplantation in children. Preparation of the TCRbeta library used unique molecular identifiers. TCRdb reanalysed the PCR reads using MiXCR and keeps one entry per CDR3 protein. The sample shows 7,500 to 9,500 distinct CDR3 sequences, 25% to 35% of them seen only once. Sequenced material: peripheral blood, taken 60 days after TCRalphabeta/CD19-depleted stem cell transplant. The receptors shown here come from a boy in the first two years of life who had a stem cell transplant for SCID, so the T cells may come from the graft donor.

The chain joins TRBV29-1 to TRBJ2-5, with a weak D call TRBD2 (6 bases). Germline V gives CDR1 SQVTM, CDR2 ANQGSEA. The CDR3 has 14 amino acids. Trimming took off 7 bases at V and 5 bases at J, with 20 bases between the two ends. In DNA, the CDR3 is TGCAGCGCCCGAGGCGTGGGGGGACGGGAGACCCAGTACTTC. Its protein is CSARGVGGRETQYF.

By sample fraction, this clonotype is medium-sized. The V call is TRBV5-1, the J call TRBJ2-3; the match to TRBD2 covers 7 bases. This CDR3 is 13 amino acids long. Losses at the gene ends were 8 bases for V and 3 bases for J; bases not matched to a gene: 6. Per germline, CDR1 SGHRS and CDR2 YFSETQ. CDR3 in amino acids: CASGRERTDTQYF. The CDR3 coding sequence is TGCGCCAGTGGGAGGGAAAGGACAGATACGCAGTATTTT. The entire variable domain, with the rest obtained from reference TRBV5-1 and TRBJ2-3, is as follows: KAGVTQTPRYLIKTRGQQVTLSCSPISGHRSVSWYQQTPGQGLQFLFEYFSETQRNKGNFPGRFSGRQFSNSRSEMNVSTLELGDSALYLCASGRERTDTQYFGPGTRLTVL.

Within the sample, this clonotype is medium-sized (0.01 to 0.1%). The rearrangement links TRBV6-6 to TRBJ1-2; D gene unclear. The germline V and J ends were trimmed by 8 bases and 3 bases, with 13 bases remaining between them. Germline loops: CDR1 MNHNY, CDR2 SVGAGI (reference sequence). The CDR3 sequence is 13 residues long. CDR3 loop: CASRGLFHYGYTF. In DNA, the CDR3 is TGTGCCAGCCGAGGTCTCTTCCACTATGGCTACACCTTC.

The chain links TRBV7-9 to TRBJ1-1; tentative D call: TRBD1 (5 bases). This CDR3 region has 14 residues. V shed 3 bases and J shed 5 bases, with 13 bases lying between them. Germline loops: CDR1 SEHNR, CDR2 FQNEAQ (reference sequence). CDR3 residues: CASSFFQGRTEAFF. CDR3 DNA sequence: TGTGCCAGCAGCTTCTTCCAGGGAAGGACTGAAGCTTTCTTT.

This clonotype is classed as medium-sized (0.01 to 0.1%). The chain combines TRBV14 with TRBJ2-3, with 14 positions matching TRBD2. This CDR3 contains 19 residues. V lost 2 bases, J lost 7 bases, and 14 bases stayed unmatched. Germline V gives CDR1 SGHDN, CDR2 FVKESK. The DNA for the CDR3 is TGTGCCAGCAGCCAACGTAGATTAATCGGGACTAGCGGGGGATATACGCAGTATTTT. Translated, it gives CASSQRRLIGTSGGYTQYF.

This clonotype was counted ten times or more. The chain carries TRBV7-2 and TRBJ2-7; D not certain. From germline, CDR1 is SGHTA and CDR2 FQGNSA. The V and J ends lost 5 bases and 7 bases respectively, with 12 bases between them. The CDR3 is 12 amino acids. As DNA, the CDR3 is TGTGCCAGCAGCCCGCCTCGTCGGGAGCAGTACTTC. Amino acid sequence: CASSPPRREQYF.

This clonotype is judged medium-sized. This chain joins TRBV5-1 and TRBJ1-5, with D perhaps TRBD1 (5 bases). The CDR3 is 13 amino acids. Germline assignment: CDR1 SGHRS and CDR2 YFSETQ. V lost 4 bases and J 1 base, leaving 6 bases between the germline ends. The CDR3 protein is CASSRDSNQPQHF. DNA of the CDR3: TGCGCCAGCAGCCGGGACAGCAATCAGCCCCAGCATTTT.

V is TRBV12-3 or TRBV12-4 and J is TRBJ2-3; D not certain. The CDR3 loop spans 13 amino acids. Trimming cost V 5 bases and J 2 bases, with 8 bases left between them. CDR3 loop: CASSPYNTDTQYF. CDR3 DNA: TGTGCCAGCAGTCCCTACAACACAGATACGCAGTATTTT.

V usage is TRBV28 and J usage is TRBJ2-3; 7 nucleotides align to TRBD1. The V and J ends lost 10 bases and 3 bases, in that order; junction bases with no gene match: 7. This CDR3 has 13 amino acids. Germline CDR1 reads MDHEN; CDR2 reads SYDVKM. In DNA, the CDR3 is TGTGCCATAGGGGACAGAGATACAGATACGCAGTATTTT. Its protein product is CAIGDRDTDTQYF.

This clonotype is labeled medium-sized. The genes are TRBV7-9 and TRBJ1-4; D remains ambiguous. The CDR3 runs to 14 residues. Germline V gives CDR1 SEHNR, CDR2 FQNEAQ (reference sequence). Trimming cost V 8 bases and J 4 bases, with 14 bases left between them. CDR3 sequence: CASVEWEGNEKLFF. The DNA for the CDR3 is TGTGCCAGCGTCGAGTGGGAGGGTAATGAAAAACTGTTTTTT.

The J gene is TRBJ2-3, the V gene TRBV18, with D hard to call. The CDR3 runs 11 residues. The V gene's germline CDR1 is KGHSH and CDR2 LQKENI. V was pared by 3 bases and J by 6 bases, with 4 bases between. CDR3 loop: CASSPADTQYF. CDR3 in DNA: TGTGCCAGCTCACCCGCGGATACGCAGTATTTT.

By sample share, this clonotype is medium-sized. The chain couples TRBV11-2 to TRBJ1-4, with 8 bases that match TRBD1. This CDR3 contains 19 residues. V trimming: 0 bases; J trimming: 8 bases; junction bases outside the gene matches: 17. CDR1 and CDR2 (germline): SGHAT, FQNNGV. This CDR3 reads CASSLDPSGTGGLGEKLFF. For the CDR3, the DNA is TGTGCCAGCAGCTTAGATCCCTCCGGGACAGGCGGCCTTGGGGAAAAACTGTTTTTT.

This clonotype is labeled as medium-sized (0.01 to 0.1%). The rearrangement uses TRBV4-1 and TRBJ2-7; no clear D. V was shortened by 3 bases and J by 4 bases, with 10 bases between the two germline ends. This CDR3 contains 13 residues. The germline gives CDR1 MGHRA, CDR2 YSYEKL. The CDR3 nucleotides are TGCGCCAGCAGCCACCCCGGCCCATACGAGCAGTACTTC. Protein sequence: CASSHPGPYEQYF.

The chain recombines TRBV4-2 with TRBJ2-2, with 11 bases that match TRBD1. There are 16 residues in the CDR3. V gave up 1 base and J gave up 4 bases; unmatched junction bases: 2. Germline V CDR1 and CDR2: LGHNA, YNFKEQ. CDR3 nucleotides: TGTGCCAGCAGCCAAGGGACAGGGGGCTTCACCGGGGAGCTGTTTTTT. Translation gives CASSQGTGGFTGELFF.

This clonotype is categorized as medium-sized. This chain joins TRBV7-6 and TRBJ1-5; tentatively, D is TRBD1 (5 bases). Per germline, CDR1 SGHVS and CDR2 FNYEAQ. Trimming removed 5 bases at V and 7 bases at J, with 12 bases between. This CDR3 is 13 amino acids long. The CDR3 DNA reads TGTGCCAGCAGCAGGCAGGGCGGCCAGCCCCAGCATTTT. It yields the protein CASSRQGGQPQHF.

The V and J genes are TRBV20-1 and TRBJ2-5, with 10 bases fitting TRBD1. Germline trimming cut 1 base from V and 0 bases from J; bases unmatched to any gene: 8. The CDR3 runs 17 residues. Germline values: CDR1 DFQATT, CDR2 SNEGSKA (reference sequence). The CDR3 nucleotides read TGCAGTGCTAGAGGGATGCAGGGACAGGGGTACCAAGAGACCCAGTACTTC. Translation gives CSARGMQGQGYQETQYF.

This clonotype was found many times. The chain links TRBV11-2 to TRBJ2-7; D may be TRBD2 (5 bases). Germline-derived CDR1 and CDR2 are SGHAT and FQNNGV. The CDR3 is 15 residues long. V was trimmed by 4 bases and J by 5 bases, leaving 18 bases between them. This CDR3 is CASSYYKRGQDEQYF. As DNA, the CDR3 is TGTGCCAGCAGCTATTATAAACGGGGTCAAGACGAGCAGTACTTC.

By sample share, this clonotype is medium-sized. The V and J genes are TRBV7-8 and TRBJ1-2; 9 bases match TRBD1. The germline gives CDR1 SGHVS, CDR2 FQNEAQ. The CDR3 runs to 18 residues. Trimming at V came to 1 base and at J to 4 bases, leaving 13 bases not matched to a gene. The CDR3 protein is CASSLDGQGKRSPYGYTF. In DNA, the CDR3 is TGTGCCAGCAGCTTAGATGGACAGGGGAAGAGATCTCCCTATGGCTACACCTTC.

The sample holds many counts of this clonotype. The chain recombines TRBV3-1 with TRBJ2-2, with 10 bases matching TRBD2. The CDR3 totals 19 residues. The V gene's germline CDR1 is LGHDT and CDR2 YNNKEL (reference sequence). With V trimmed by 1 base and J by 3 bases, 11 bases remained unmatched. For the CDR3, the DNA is TGTGCCAGCAGCCAAGTTAGGGTAGCGGGGGGCCATTACACCGGGGAGCTGTTTTTT. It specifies CASSQVRVAGGHYTGELFF.

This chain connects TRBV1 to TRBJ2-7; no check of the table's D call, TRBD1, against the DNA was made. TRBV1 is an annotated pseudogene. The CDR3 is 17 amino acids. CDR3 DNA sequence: TGCACCAGCAGTCAAAATCTAGGGACAGCAGAATCTTACGAGCAGTACTTC. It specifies CTSSQNLGTAESYEQYF.